The T cell receptor (beta chain) under discussion was sequenced for a study of blood T cell repertoires in COVID-19. Study background: T cells, B-cell-depleted T cells, or PBMCs supplied cDNA or gDNA.

The germline V gene has CDR1 SGHRS and CDR2 YFSETQ. Trimming took 0 bases from V and 3 from J, leaving 11 bases between them. This CDR3 spans 15 amino acids. This clone was seen only once. Other DNA sequences within the sample encode an identical CDR3. TCRdb's copy holds only in-frame clones and misses some; the assay was immunoSEQ multiplex PCR. The table records 500,000 to 600,000 clones, 85% to 90% of them present only once. This TCR was recovered from a woman aged 45 to 65 with COVID-19, enrolled during active disease. This chain joins TRBV5-1 and TRBJ2-3; the D gene is possibly TRBD1 (5 bases). Material for sequencing was peripheral blood. Here the CDR3 reads CASSLVAGLTDTQYF. The CDR3 coding sequence is TGCGCCAGCAGCTTGGTTGCAGGGTTGACAGATACGCAGTATTTT.